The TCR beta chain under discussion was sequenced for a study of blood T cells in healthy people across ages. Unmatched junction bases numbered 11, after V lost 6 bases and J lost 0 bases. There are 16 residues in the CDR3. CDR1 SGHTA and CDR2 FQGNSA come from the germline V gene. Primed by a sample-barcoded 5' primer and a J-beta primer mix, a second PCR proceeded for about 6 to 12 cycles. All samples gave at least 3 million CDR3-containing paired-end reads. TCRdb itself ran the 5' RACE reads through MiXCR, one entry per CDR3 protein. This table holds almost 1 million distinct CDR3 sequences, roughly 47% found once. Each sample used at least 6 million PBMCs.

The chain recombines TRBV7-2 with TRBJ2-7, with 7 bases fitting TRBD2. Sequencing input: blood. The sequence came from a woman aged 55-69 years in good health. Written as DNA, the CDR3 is TGTGCCAGCAGAATCCCGGGAGGACCTAGCTCCTACGAGCAGTACTTC. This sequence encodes CASRIPGGPSSYEQYF.